A selection of T cell receptor beta chains follows, all from one sample in a study of T cell clonotyping in hematopoietic cell transplantation. Produced via immunoSEQ multiplex PCR; TCRdb's table is partial and in-frame only. The table has approximately 6,000 clones, roughly 32% seen once; the top ten hold under 20%. Sequences were derived from peripheral blood mononuclear cells, sampled 30 days after allogeneic stem cell transplant. Receptors originate from a female patient aged 50 to 60 who had an allogeneic stem cell transplant from an unrelated donor, so the T cells may come from the graft donor. Some clones in this sample may be carry-over from other donors' samples. Both conserved end residues are part of each CDR3. The D gene is left open where the match is weak. Rows may omit the clone size; those that give it use once, few, many or a size class.

V gene	clone size	J gene	D gene	CDR3 length	CDR3 protein	CDR3 DNA
TRBV5-6	-	TRBJ2-5	-	14	CASSPDPQSGTQYF	TGTGCCAGCAGCCCGGACCCTCAAAGCGGGACCCAGTACTTC
TRBV30	-	TRBJ1-1	-	11	CAWERNTEAFF	TGTGCCTGGGAGCGGAACACTGAAGCTTTCTTT
TRBV5-6	-	TRBJ2-5	-	14	CASSDYRRGETQYF	TGTGCCAGCAGCGATTATCGGCGAGGAGAGACCCAGTACTTC
TRBV6-6	few	TRBJ1-1	-	15	CASSTAGGPNTEAFF	TGTGCCAGCAGTACCGCCGGGGGGCCGAACACTGAAGCTTTCTTT
TRBV30	-	TRBJ1-5	-	17	CAWSHRSRVRGNQPQHF	TGTGCCTGGAGCCACCGTTCCAGGGTGAGGGGCAATCAGCCCCAGCATTTT
TRBV30	once	TRBJ2-7	-	15	CACSQGAGDSYEQYF	TGTGCCTGCTCGCAGGGGGCGGGGGATTCCTACGAGCAGTACTTC
TRBV5-6	-	TRBJ1-1	TRBD1	12	CASSFGTGEAFF	TGTGCCAGCAGCTTTGGGACAGGGGAAGCTTTCTTT
TRBV6-1	-	TRBJ1-2	TRBD1	14	CASSEVTGDYGYTF	TGTGCCAGCAGTGAAGTCACAGGGGATTATGGCTACACCTTC
TRBV30	-	TRBJ2-7	TRBD2	13	CAWGLAGVVEQYF	TGTGCCTGGGGACTAGCGGGAGTAGTCGAGCAGTACTTC
TRBV30	-	TRBJ2-4	TRBD2	12	CAWSVGTSIQYF	TGTGCCTGGAGTGTGGGGACTAGCATTCAGTACTTC
TRBV6-5	-	TRBJ2-1	TRBD2	15	CASASSGTIYNEQFF	TGTGCCAGCGCGTCTAGCGGGACTATCTACAATGAGCAGTTCTTC
TRBV30	-	TRBJ1-5	-	15	CAWSVLGDLGPPQHF	TGTGCCTGGAGTGTACTGGGGGATCTAGGTCCGCCCCAGCATTTT
TRBV29-1	-	TRBJ2-7	-	13	CSVVIGSVYEQYF	TGCAGCGTTGTCATTGGTTCCGTCTACGAGCAGTACTTC
TRBV5-6	-	TRBJ2-7	-	14	CASSLGQSSYEQYF	TGTGCCAGCAGCTTGGGACAGAGCTCCTACGAGCAGTACTTC
TRBV30	few	TRBJ1-4	TRBD1	12	CAWSVYGQGLFF	TGTGCCTGGAGTGTCTACGGACAGGGACTGTTTTTT
TRBV5-6	-	TRBJ1-4	TRBD1	12	CASTRGTGKLFF	TGTGCCAGCACCAGGGGGACAGGGAAACTGTTTTTT
TRBV29-1	-	TRBJ2-7	TRBD1	12	CSVTGTGDEQYF	TGCAGCGTTACCGGGACAGGGGACGAGCAGTACTTC
TRBV30	few	TRBJ1-2	TRBD1	13	CAWGPGQLYGYTF	TGTGCCTGGGGGCCGGGACAGCTATATGGCTACACCTTC
TRBV20-1	few	TRBJ2-1	-	11	CSASLHGEQFF	TGCAGTGCTAGTCTCCACGGTGAGCAGTTCTTC
TRBV30	once	TRBJ2-4	-	11	CAWARENIQYF	TGTGCCTGGGCCCGGGAAAACATTCAGTACTTC
TRBV7-9	few	TRBJ2-7	-	13	CASSSGRAYEQYF	TGTGCCAGCTCCTCCGGGCGGGCCTACGAGCAGTACTTC
TRBV7-2	-	TRBJ1-1	-	15	CANSLVTGWVTEAFF	TGTGCCAACAGCTTAGTAACAGGGTGGGTTACTGAAGCTTTCTTT
TRBV6-1	few	TRBJ2-7	-	14	CASSEKGFSDEQYF	TGTGCCAGCAGTGAAAAGGGCTTCTCCGACGAGCAGTACTTC
TRBV29-1	once	TRBJ2-7	TRBD2	14	CSALTSGGTYEQYF	TGCAGCGCCTTGACTAGCGGGGGAACCTACGAGCAGTACTTC
TRBV5-6	few	TRBJ2-2	TRBD1	14	CASSYRGRTGELFF	TGTGCCAGCAGCTACAGGGGGAGGACCGGGGAGCTGTTTTTT
TRBV9	-	TRBJ1-2	-	13	CASSVGGDYGYTF	TGTGCCAGCAGCGTAGGGGGGGACTATGGCTACACCTTC
TRBV25-1	-	TRBJ2-2	-	12	CASSVGTGELFF	TGTGCCAGCAGTGTAGGCACCGGGGAGCTGTTTTTT
TRBV4-2	-	TRBJ2-7	-	14	CASSLDPGPYEQYF	TGTGCCAGCAGCCTTGACCCGGGGCCCTACGAGCAGTACTTC
TRBV19	few	TRBJ2-1	TRBD2	15	CASSISSGGPNEQFF	TGTGCCAGTAGTATCAGTAGCGGGGGCCCAAATGAGCAGTTCTTC
TRBV5-8	few	TRBJ1-5	-	12	CASSFRDQPQHF	TGTGCCAGCAGCTTCAGGGATCAGCCCCAGCATTTT
TRBV30	few	TRBJ1-5	TRBD1	13	CAWSVTGTQPQHF	TGTGCCTGGAGTGTGACAGGGACTCAGCCCCAGCATTTT
TRBV5-1	few	TRBJ1-2	-	17	CASSLDPTYGSGYGYTF	TGCGCCAGCAGCTTGGATCCCACGTACGGGTCCGGGTATGGCTACACCTTC
TRBV30	few	TRBJ1-5	-	17	CAWSLGKLGGLEQPQHF	TGTGCCTGGAGTCTCGGTAAGCTCGGGGGGTTGGAACAGCCCCAGCATTTT
TRBV30	-	TRBJ2-3	-	12	CAWSGSTDTQYF	TGTGCCTGGAGTGGGAGCACAGATACGCAGTATTTT
TRBV27	few	TRBJ1-5	-	14	CASSSTQGNQPQHF	TGTGCCAGCAGTTCGACACAGGGCAATCAGCCCCAGCATTTT
TRBV30	-	TRBJ1-1	-	14	CAWSSGDGNTEAFF	TGTGCCTGGAGTAGCGGGGACGGGAACACTGAAGCTTTCTTT
TRBV30	-	TRBJ2-1	-	15	CAWTLLGLLHNEQFF	TGTGCCTGGACTTTGTTGGGACTCCTACACAATGAGCAGTTCTTC
TRBV30	-	TRBJ2-2	-	15	CAWREGVGSTGELFF	TGTGCCTGGAGAGAGGGCGTGGGGTCCACCGGGGAGCTGTTTTTT
TRBV6-5	-	TRBJ1-5	-	15	CASSYEGGVNQPQHF	TGTGCCAGCAGTTACGAAGGAGGGGTAAATCAGCCCCAGCATTTT
TRBV9	-	TRBJ2-5	TRBD2	14	CASSGGRAGETQYF	TGTGCCAGCAGCGGCGGGAGGGCGGGAGAGACCCAGTACTTC
TRBV30	-	TRBJ1-2	-	13	CAWSGTEGYGYTF	TGTGCCTGGAGTGGAACAGAAGGCTATGGCTACACCTTC
TRBV30	-	TRBJ1-2	TRBD1	16	CAWSDQRQGEGYGYTF	TGTGCCTGGAGTGACCAACGACAGGGGGAAGGGTATGGCTACACCTTC
TRBV29-1	medium-sized	TRBJ2-4	TRBD1	14	CSVINRDRGYVQYF	TGCAGCGTTATCAACCGGGACAGGGGGTACGTTCAGTACTTC
TRBV5-6	-	TRBJ2-1	-	15	CASSLDYRKYNEQFF	TGTGCCAGCAGCTTGGACTACCGAAAATACAATGAGCAGTTCTTC
TRBV30	few	TRBJ2-7	TRBD2	14	CAWEREHLSYEQYF	TGTGCCTGGGAGCGGGAGCACCTCTCCTACGAGCAGTACTTC